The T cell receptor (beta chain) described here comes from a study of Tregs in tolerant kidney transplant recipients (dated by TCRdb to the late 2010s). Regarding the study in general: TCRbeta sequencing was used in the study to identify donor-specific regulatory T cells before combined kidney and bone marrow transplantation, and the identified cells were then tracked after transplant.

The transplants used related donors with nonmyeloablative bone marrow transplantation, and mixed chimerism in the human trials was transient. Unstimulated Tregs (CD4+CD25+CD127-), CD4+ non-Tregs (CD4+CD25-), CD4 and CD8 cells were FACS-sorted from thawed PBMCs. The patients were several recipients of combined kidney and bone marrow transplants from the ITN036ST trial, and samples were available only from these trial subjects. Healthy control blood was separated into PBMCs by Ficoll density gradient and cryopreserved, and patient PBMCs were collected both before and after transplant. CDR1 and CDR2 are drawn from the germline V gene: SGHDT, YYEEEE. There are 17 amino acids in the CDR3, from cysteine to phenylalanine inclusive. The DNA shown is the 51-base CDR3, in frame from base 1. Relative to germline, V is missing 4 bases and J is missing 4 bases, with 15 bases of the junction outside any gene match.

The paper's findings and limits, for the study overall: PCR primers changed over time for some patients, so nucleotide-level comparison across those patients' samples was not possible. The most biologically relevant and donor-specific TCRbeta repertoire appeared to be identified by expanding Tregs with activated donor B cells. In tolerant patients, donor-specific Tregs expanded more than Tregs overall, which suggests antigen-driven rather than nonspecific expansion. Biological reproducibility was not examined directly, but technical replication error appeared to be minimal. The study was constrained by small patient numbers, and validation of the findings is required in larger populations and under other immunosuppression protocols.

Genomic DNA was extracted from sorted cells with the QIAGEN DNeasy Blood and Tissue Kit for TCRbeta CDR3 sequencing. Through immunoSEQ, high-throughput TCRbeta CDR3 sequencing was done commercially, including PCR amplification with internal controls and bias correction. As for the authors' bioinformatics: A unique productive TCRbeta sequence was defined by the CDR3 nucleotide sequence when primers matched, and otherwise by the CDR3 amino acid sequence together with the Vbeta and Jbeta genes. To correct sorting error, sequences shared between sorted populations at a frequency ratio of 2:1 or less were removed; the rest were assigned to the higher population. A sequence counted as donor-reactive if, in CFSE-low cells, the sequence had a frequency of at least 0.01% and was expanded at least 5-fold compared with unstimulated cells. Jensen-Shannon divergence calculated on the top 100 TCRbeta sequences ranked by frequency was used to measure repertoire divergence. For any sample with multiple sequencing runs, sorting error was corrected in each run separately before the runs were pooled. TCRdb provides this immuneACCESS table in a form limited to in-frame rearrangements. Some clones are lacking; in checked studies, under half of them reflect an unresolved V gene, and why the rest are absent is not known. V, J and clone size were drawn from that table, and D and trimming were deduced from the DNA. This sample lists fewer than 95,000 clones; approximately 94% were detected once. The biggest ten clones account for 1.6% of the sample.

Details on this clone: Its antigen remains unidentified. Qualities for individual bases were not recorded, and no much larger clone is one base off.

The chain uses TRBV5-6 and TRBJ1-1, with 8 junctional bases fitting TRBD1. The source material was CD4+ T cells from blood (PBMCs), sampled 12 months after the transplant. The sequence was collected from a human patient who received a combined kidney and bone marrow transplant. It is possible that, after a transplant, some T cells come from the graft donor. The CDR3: CASSLTLTGVRGTEAFF. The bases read TGTGCCAGCAGCCTGACTCTGACAGGGGTACGGGGCACTGAAGCTTTCTTT.